This T cell receptor (beta chain) appears in the sequencing data of a study of blood T cell repertoires in COVID-19. Overall study: The United States, Italy and Spain supplied acute and convalescent COVID-19 samples. T cells, B-cell-depleted T cells, or PBMCs supplied cDNA or gDNA.

Germline values: CDR1 MNHEY, CDR2 SVGAGI. J lost 8 bases, V lost 10 bases, and 9 bases had no gene match. The CDR3 is 12 amino acids. Per the study methods: Amplification of reference gene primers provided the estimated nucleated cell counts. TCRdb's copy holds only in-frame clones and misses some; the assay was immunoSEQ multiplex PCR. V, J and clone size reflect that table, while D and trimming were determined from the DNA. The table lists 150,000 to 200,000 clones, around 86% of them singletons. The sequence was obtained from a woman of 80 years or more in a cohort sampled during active or convalescent COVID-19. The sample comprised peripheral blood. This chain connects TRBV6-5 to TRBJ1-2; 8 nucleotides agree with TRBD1. Here the CDR3 reads CATRTGKKGYTF. DNA of the CDR3: TGTGCCACCCGGACAGGGAAAAAAGGCTACACCTTC.